The TCR beta chain under discussion was sequenced for a study of CD8+ T cells in alopecia areata. V was trimmed by 3 bases and J by 0 bases, leaving 5 bases between them. The CDR3 has 13 residues. Germline CDR1 reads MSHET; CDR2 reads SYDVDS. Cells that came from pooled cutaneous lymph nodes were sorted using CD4, CD8alpha, NKG2D, NKG2ACE and other markers. cDNA reverse transcribed from extracted RNA served as the sequencing template. Method: immunoSEQ multiplex PCR; TCRdb's copy keeps in-frame clones and lacks some. The repertoire yields around 300,000 clones, none seen only once; the top ten contain roughly 1.2%. About this clone: The listed genes are named as in mouse. The read terminates 4 residues ahead of where the CDR3 ends, so the germline J gene completes it.

This TCR was recovered from a C3H/HeJ mouse with alopecia areata. This line is of MHC haplotype H2-k. The chain couples TRBV29 to TRBJ1-2; D not resolved. What was sequenced was CD4+ T cells sorted from a lymph node. CDR3 in amino acids: CASSFAANSDYTF. Incomplete CDR3 DNA: TGTGCTAGCAGTTTCGCAGCAAACTCC.